Below, 3 T cell receptor beta chains from the same sample are listed, as sequenced in a study of blood T cell repertoires in COVID-19. TCRdb's table, derived via immunoSEQ multiplex PCR, lists solely in-frame clones and lacks some. The sample holds about 140,000 clones; roughly 85% are singletons and the top ten take roughly 2.6%. Sequencing used peripheral blood. These receptor sequences come from a human donor with acute or convalescent COVID-19. The donor label of this sample is uncertain.

A note on this clone: Distinct nucleotide sequences in the sample also encode this CDR3. The V gene is TRBV7-2, the J gene TRBJ2-5, with D unresolved. The V and J ends lost 5 bases and 0 bases respectively, with 4 bases between them. CDR3 length: 12 residues. Germline V gene sequence: CDR1 SGHTA, CDR2 FQGNSA. CDR3 nucleotides: TGTGCCAGCAGCCCATACCAAGAGACCCAGTACTTC. It yields the protein CASSPYQETQYF.

V is TRBV28 and J is TRBJ2-7; TRBD1 might be the D (5 bases). In germline, CDR1 is MDHEN, CDR2 SYDVKM. V was cut by 6 bases and J by 1 base, with 10 bases left in between. This CDR3 contains 13 residues. This CDR3 is CASSRTRSYEQYF. The CDR3 DNA sequence: TGTGCCAGCAGCCGGACAAGGTCCTACGAGCAGTACTTC. The full variable domain, completed using reference TRBV28 and TRBJ2-7, is DVKVTQSSRYLVKRTGEKVFLECVQDMDHENMFWYRQDPGLGLRLIYFSYDVKMKEKGDIPEGYSVSREKKERFSLILESASTNQTSMYLCASSRTRSYEQYFGPGTRLTVT.

This chain joins TRBV11-2 and TRBJ1-2, with TRBD1 identical over 12 bases. The J segment lost 4 bases and the V segment lost 6 bases, leaving 6 bases of the junction unmatched. The CDR3 runs 15 residues. Germline V gene lookup returns CDR1 SGHAT and CDR2 FQNNGV. In DNA form, the CDR3 reads TGTGCCAGCAGGGCGGGACAGGGGGCTGGCTATGGCTACACCTTC. Translation: CASRAGQGAGYGYTF.